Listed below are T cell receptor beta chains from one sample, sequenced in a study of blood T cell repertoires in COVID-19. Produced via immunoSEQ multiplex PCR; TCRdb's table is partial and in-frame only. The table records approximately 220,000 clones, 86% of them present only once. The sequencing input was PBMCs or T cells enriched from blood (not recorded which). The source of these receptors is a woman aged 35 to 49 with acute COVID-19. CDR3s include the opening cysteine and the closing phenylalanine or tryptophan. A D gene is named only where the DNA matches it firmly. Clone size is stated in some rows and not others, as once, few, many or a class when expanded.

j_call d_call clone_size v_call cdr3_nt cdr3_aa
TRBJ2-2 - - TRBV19 TGTGCCAGTAGTACCACGGGGGGGGAGCTGTTTTTT CASSTTGGELFF
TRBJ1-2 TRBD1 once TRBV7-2 TGTGCCAGCAGCTTAGGGATTACAGGGGGAGCAGGCAATGGCTACACCTTC CASSLGITGGAGNGYTF
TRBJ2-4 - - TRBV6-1 TGTGCCAGCAGTGATGGGCGGGTAAAGAACATTCAGTACTTC CASSDGRVKNIQYF
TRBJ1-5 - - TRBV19 TGTGCCAGTAGTCTCCAACAGCTATATAGCAATCAGCCCCAGCATTTT CASSLQQLYSNQPQHF
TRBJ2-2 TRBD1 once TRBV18 TGTGCCAGTCTGGGACAGCTAAACACCGGGGAGCTGTTTTTT CASLGQLNTGELFF
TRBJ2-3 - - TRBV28 TGTGCCAGCAGTGGCGGAGGTTCTCGCACAGATACGCAGTATTTT CASSGGGSRTDTQYF
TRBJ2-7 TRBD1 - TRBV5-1 TGCGCCAGCAGTTGGGAGGGACAGGGTTGGGAGCAGTACTTC CASSWEGQGWEQYF
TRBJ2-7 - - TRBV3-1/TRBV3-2 TGTGCCAGCAGCCAAGCTCTGGGGGGGGCGGGTTACGAGCAGTACTTC CASSQALGGAGYEQYF
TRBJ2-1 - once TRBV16 TGTGCCAGCAGCCAATTGGGGGGTAACGGCAATGAGCAGTTCTTC CASSQLGGNGNEQFF
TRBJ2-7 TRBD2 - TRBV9 TGTGCCAGCAGCGCCGGTCTAGCGGGCGTTTTGGAGCAGTACTTC CASSAGLAGVLEQYF
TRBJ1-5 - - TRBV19 TGTGCCAGTCAACCCGGGGGGAGGGCTGAGGTACGCAATCAGCCCCAGCATTTT CASQPGGRAEVRNQPQHF
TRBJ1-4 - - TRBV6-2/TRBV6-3 TGTGCCAGCAGTTTACAAACAGGGATCTTTGAAAAACTGTTTTTT CASSLQTGIFEKLFF
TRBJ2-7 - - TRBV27 TGTGCCAGCAGTTTATCGGTGGCAGCGGTATCCTACGAGCAGTACTTC CASSLSVAAVSYEQYF
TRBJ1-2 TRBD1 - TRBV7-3 TGTGCCAGCAGCCCCACCGGACAGGGGGCCTATGGCTACACCTTC CASSPTGQGAYGYTF
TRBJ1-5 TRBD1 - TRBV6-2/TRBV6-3 TGTGCCAGCAGTTCAATGACAGGGAATCAGCCCCAGCATTTT CASSSMTGNQPQHF
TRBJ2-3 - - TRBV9 TGTGCCAGCAGCGTACAAGGGAGTGCAGATACGCAGTATTTT CASSVQGSADTQYF
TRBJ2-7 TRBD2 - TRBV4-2 TGTGCCAGCAGCCAAAAACTAGCGGGAGGGCGGGGTGAGCAGTACTTC CASSQKLAGGRGEQYF
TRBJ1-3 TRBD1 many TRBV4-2 TGTGCCAGCAGCACACGACAGGGGTACTCTGGAAACACCATATATTTT CASSTRQGYSGNTIYF
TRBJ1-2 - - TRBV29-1 TGCAGCGTTGAAGAAACCCGGACAGAAGTCGGCTACACCTTC CSVEETRTEVGYTF
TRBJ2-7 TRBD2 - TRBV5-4 TGTGCCAGCAGCGGGAATAGCGGGAGGGGATCCGAGCAGTACTTC CASSGNSGRGSEQYF
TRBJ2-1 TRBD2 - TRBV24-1 TGTGCCACCGCGGGCCCGGGACTACTCTACAATGAGCAGTTCTTC CATAGPGLLYNEQFF
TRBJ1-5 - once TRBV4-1 TGCGCCAGCAGCCAAGAGATTGTCCGGACAGTGGCCAATCAGCCCCAGCATTTT CASSQEIVRTVANQPQHF
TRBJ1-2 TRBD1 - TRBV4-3 TGCGCCAGCAGCCAAGCCTCAGGGGGCGCCTATGGCTACACCTTC CASSQASGGAYGYTF
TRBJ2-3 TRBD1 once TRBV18 TGTGCCAGCTCAGCGAGACAGGGAGAGTGGACAGATACGCAGTATTTT CASSARQGEWTDTQYF
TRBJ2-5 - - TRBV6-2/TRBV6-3 TGTGCCAGCAGTCTCCGGGAACCCAATTTGTACCAAGAGACCCAGTACTTC CASSLREPNLYQETQYF
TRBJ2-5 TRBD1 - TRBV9 TGTGCCAGCAGCCAGGACAGGGCCCGGGAGACCCAGTACTTC CASSQDRARETQYF
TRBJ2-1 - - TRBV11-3 TGTGCCAGCAGCTTAGATTTCCTCGTCCCCAATGAGCAGTTCTTC CASSLDFLVPNEQFF
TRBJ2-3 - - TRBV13 TGTGCCAGCAGCTCCCAAGATACGCAGTATTTT CASSSQDTQYF
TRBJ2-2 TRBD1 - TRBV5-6 TGTGCCAGCAGCTTGGGGGACAGGTACGCGAACACCGGGGAGCTGTTTTTT CASSLGDRYANTGELFF
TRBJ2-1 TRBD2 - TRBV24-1 TGTGCCACCAGTGACCCGACTAGCGGGTTCCACAATGAGCAGTTCTTC CATSDPTSGFHNEQFF
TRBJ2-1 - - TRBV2 TGTGCCAGCATTCGGGACACCTCCTACAATGAGCAGTTCTTC CASIRDTSYNEQFF
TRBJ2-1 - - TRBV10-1 TGCGCCAGCAGTGAACCCGGGGAGTCCCCTAATGAGCAGTTCTTC CASSEPGESPNEQFF
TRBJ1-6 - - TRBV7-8 TGTGCCAGCAGCTTAAAGCTTGCTGATTCACCCCTCCACTTT CASSLKLADSPLHF
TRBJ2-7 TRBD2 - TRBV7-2 TGTGCCAGCAGCCGCACCGTCGGGGGGGCTAGCTCCTACGAGCAGTACTTC CASSRTVGGASSYEQYF
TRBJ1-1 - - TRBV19 TGTGCCAGTAGTATGGCGGGCGGCACAGCAATCAACACTGAAGCTTTCTTT CASSMAGGTAINTEAFF
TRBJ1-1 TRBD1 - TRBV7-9 TGTGCCAGCAGCTTAGGGACAGGTTTGGTGAACACTGAAGCTTTCTTT CASSLGTGLVNTEAFF
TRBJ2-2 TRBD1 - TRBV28 TGTGCCAGCAGTTTACCACCCGGACAGGGGTCGAACACCGGGGAGCTGTTTTTT CASSLPPGQGSNTGELFF
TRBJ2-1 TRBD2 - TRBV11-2 TGTGCCAGCAGCTCCACTAGCGGGAGGGCTCGGGAGCAGTTCTTC CASSSTSGRAREQFF
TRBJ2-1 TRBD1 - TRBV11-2 TGTGCCAGCAGCTTAGGCGGGACAGGGGGGAATGAGCAGTTCTTC CASSLGGTGGNEQFF
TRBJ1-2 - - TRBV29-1 TGCAGCGTTGAACCCTCAGGAGGGGGGGCCCTGCATGGCTACACCTTC CSVEPSGGGALHGYTF
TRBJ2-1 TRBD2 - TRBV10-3 TGTGCCATCGCCCAAACTAGCGGGAGCCCCCATGAGCAGTTCTTC CAIAQTSGSPHEQFF
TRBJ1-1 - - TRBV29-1 TGCAGCGTTGGATTTGCGACTGAAGCTTTCTTT CSVGFATEAFF
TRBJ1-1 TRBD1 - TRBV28 TGTGCCAGCAGTGGGGACAGGGTAAGGTTGTGGGCTTTCTTT CASSGDRVRLWAFF
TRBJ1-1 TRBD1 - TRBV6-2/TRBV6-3 TGTGCCAGCAGTCAAAGACAGGGAGAGGACACTGAAGCTTTCTTT CASSQRQGEDTEAFF
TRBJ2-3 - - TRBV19 TGTGCCAGTAGTATAGGAGGTATGAGGGGCACAGATACGCAGTATTTT CASSIGGMRGTDTQYF
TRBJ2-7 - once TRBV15 TGTGCCACCAGCAAAATACGGGAGCGAGAGTACGAGCAGTACTTC CATSKIREREYEQYF